The clone carrying this T cell receptor beta chain was seen many times. No antigen is known for it. The germline gives CDR1 SGDLS, CDR2 YYNGEE. The CDR3 runs to 17 residues. J gave up 2 bases and V 0 bases, and 6 bases lay outside the gene matches. The sample belongs to a study of breast tumors, draining lymph nodes, adjacent tissues. Findings of the study overall: Tumors had less TCR diversity than lymph nodes, more than nontumor tissue. Data only fit, rather than demonstrated, lymph node origin of most tumor T cells. Compared with basal-like, luminal-like tumors shared significantly more repertoire with nontumor tissue.

Via MiXCR, TCRdb re-called the multiplex PCR reads, giving one row per CDR3 protein. The sample gives around 43,000 distinct CDR3 sequences, 23% of which show up once; around 8.5% is in the top ten. The TCR originated in a female donor with breast cancer. Some clones in this sample may be carry-over from other donors' samples. Sequencing used breast tumor tissue. The chain employs TRBV9 and TRBJ2-3; TRBD1 matches 10 bases. In DNA, the CDR3 is TGTGCCAGCAGCGTAGAAGGGACAGGGGCTTCCACAGATACGCAGTATTTT. Protein: CASSVEGTGASTDTQYF.